This T cell receptor (beta chain) was recorded in a study of spatial heterogeneity in lung cancer (dated by TCRdb to about 2019). For context, the study as a whole: Beta-chain transcripts were consistently detected in greater numbers than alpha-chain transcripts, which likely reflected higher beta-chain transcript abundance. In the raw uncorrected reads, each unique combination of TCR and UMI appeared on average more than ten times. In non-small cell lung cancer, the study quantitatively compared TCR alpha and beta repertoires across several tumor regions, matched nontumor lung, and blood. TCR repertoire features were related to nonsynonymous mutation counts determined by whole-exome sequencing of tumor tissue. At surgery, 220 tumor regions, around 67 matched nontumor lung samples and 56 PBMC samples were TCR-sequenced for both alpha and beta chains.

Spanning cysteine to phenylalanine, the CDR3 consists of 12 amino acids. Here the CDR3 DNA is all that survives: 36 bases in frame from base 1. Reading the germline V gene gives CDR1 SGHRS and CDR2 YFSETQ. Cut back by 2 bases and 5 bases, the V and J ends lie 8 bases apart. The sample holds many counts of this clonotype. Its antigen specificity is not known. No base quality information exists; no much larger clone differs at one position. Libraries were constructed by 5' RACE. The data were produced on a NextSeq 500. In the TCR library protocol, a unique molecular identifier was attached to each TCR cDNA molecule so that PCR and sequencing errors could be corrected. The paper's data handling went like this. TCR identification, UMI-based error correction and CDR3 extraction were all carried out with Decombinator tools. TCRs above a frequency of 2 per 1,000, corresponding to the top 1% of the tumor frequency distribution, were defined as expanded. Each repertoire was subsampled 100 times to 5,000 TCRs, after which Renyi diversity was computed with the R vegan package. CDR3 similarity networks were built from amino acid triplet string-kernel similarity, connecting CDR3s with pairwise similarity above 0.82. TCRdb redid the processing of the public reads, applying fastp at Q25 and MiXCR, and retained in-frame beta chains. Identical CDR3 protein sequences are pooled into one entry, listed with their most common genes and DNA. TCRdb assigned the V and J calls; the authors' analysis was not used. Recorded for this sample are over 25,000 distinct CDR3 sequences; around 8.4% of them occurred a single time. Roughly 34% of the sample is in the top ten clones.

Sample time point, as interpreted from the label and publication: sample taken at primary tumor resection. Without any cell sorting, TCR sequencing was performed on whole RNA extracted either from tumor and nontumor lung tissue or from cryopreserved PBMC samples. Donors were some 70 patients with early-stage, untreated non-small cell lung cancer from the lung TRACERx cohort. Patients were selected for TCR sequencing only if sufficient RNA was available from at least two tumor regions. Broad study findings and their caveats: Additional single-cell paired TCR alpha and beta sequencing was considered necessary to confirm, at a functional level, the hypothesis that regional TCRs recognize regional mutations. Ubiquitous expanded tumor TCRs were found in blood more often at tumor resection than at routine follow-up.

The source of this sequence is a female donor with early-stage non-small cell lung cancer. The sequence joins TRBV5-1 to TRBJ2-7; no D gene can be assigned with confidence. The source material was PBMCs, sampled at surgery. The encoded CDR3 is CASSFRTDEQYF. The DNA sequence follows: TGCGCCAGCAGCTTCCGGACGGACGAGCAGTACTTC.